The 28 T cell receptor beta chains presented below share a single source sample, sequenced in a study of shared clonotypes between healthy human individuals. Produced via immunoSEQ multiplex PCR; TCRdb's table is partial and in-frame only. Among about 1.5 million clones, 98% were seen once, and the ten largest hold 0.4% to 0.45%. Sequencing input: naive CD4+ T cells sorted from blood. The subset was: CD45RA+ positively selected. Receptor source: a young man in good health.

The J gene is TRBJ1-1, the V gene TRBV28; D may be TRBD1 (5 bases). Trimming took off 8 bases at V and 4 bases at J, with 14 bases between the two ends. The CDR3 totals 13 residues. Looked up from germline, CDR1 is MDHEN and CDR2 is SYDVKM. The CDR3 here is CASAPGGVTEAFF. Here the CDR3 DNA reads TGTGCCAGCGCCCCCGGAGGGGTCACTGAAGCTTTCTTT.

V gene TRBV7-9 combines with J gene TRBJ1-2; a possible D gene is TRBD1 (5 bases). With 10 bases removed from V and 4 bases from J, the gap between germline ends came to 13 bases. Germline loops: CDR1 SEHNR, CDR2 FQNEAQ (reference sequence). The CDR3 is made up of 12 amino acids. CDR3 sequence: CATPQGSYGYTF. CDR3 bases: TGTGCCACTCCCCAGGGTAGCTATGGCTACACCTTC.

The rearrangement uses TRBV19 and TRBJ2-2, with a weak D call TRBD2 (6 bases). Trimming removed 5 bases from V and 4 bases from J, with 11 bases in between. This CDR3 has 14 residues. The germline V gene has CDR1 LNHDA and CDR2 SQIVND (reference sequence). In DNA, the CDR3 is TGTGCCAGTAGTTTTCAGGGAGGCACCGGGGAGCTGTTTTTT. Residues: CASSFQGGTGELFF.

This clone was detected only once. CDR3 loop: CASSLLPSGNTGELFF. Here the CDR3 DNA reads TGCGCCAGCAGCTTGTTGCCTAGCGGGAACACCGGGGAGCTGTTTTTT. The V call is TRBV5-1, the J call TRBJ2-2; 7 bases line up with TRBD2. Germline CDR1 is SGHRS and CDR2 is YFSETQ. The V gene end was trimmed by 1 base and the J gene end by 1 base; junction bases not matched to a gene: 4. There are 16 residues in the CDR3.

This sequence joins TRBV11-2 and TRBJ2-7, with D uncertain. The CDR3 length is 15 residues. The germline CDR1 and CDR2 sequences are SGHAT and FQNNGV. V was clipped by 0 bases and J by 7 bases, with 16 bases between them. The CDR3 DNA follows: TGTGCCAGCAGCTTAGAAAGGTCTATTCTGGGTGAGCAGTACTTC. It codes for CASSLERSILGEQYF.

The chain links TRBV13 to TRBJ2-3; no definite D call. Trimming removed 7 bases from V and 0 bases from J, with 14 bases in between. This CDR3 is built from 15 residues. CDR1 PRHDT and CDR2 FYEKMQ come from the germline V gene (reference sequence). The CDR3 nucleotides are TGTGCCAGCAAAAATAATAAGATAAGCACAGATACGCAGTATTTT. This encodes CASKNNKISTDTQYF.

The chain is built from TRBV7-9 and TRBJ2-5; TRBD2 matches 15 bases. The CDR3 is 16 residues long. The V segment lost 4 bases and the J segment 3 bases; nucleotides outside the gene matches: 3. Germline CDR1 is SEHNR and CDR2 is FQNEAQ (reference sequence). The CDR3 DNA follows: TGTGCCAGCAGCTCGGGACTAGCGGGAGGTGAAGAGACCCAGTACTTC. Its protein is CASSSGLAGGEETQYF.

The chain uses TRBV9 and TRBJ2-3; D may be TRBD1 (5 bases). V lost 0 bases and J lost 3, with 14 bases in between. The CDR3 loop spans 16 amino acids. Per germline, CDR1 SGDLS and CDR2 YYNGEE. CDR3 in DNA: TGTGCCAGCAGCGTAGAAGGGGTGGGGATTACAGATACGCAGTATTTT. Translating gives CASSVEGVGITDTQYF.

This sequence joins TRBV10-2 and TRBJ1-5, with D uncertain. The V gene lost 5 bases and the J gene lost 1 base, with 6 bases spanning the gap. Germline CDR1 and CDR2: WSHSY and SAAADI. CDR3 length equals 13 residues. The DNA of the CDR3 is TGCGCCAGCAGTTTCGGGAGCAATCAGCCCCAGCATTTT. It codes for CASSFGSNQPQHF.

The chain couples TRBV5-1 to TRBJ2-1; D is undetermined. CDR1 is SGHRS, CDR2 YFSETQ, per germline. The CDR3 has 16 residues. The germline V and J ends were trimmed by 0 bases and 2 bases, with 12 bases remaining between them. CDR3 in amino acids: CASSLGGNIAYNEQFF. The CDR3 DNA follows: TGCGCCAGCAGCTTGGGAGGAAACATTGCCTACAATGAGCAGTTCTTC. Combining the CDR3 with reference TRBV5-1 and TRBJ2-1 gives the whole variable domain KAGVTQTPRYLIKTRGQQVTLSCSPISGHRSVSWYQQTPGQGLQFLFEYFSETQRNKGNFPGRFSGRQFSNSRSEMNVSTLELGDSALYLCASSLGGNIAYNEQFFGPGTRLTVL.

This rearrangement joins TRBV27 to TRBJ2-1, with D unresolved. V dropped 4 bases and J dropped 5 bases, with 9 bases sitting between them. The CDR3 is made up of 13 amino acids. Per the germline V gene, CDR1 is MNHEY and CDR2 is SMNVEV (reference sequence). The CDR3 coding sequence is TGTGCCAGCAGTTACCTTCGGCACAATGAGCAGTTCTTC. It encodes CASSYLRHNEQFF.

The gene calls are TRBV4-3 and TRBJ1-2; no clear D. The CDR3 has 17 amino acids. V was pared by 0 bases and J by 0 bases, with 14 bases between. Germline V gene data show CDR1 as LGHNA and CDR2 as YSLEER. The CDR3 loop reads CASSQDLIWGSNYGYTF. The CDR3 DNA sequence: TGCGCCAGCAGCCAAGATCTTATTTGGGGATCTAACTATGGCTACACCTTC.

V and J are TRBV9 and TRBJ1-5, with 7 bases lining up with TRBD1. Germline CDR1 and CDR2: SGDLS and YYNGEE. V was pared by 4 bases and J by 4 bases, with 8 bases of the junction left unmatched. CDR3 length: 15 amino acids. The CDR3 is CASSPLGTVNQPQHF. CDR3 sequence (DNA): TGTGCCAGCAGCCCCCTCGGGACAGTTAATCAGCCCCAGCATTTT.

Regarding this clone: The junction departs from germline at one end; a sequencing error may be responsible. This chain uses TRBV7-7 with TRBJ2-3; a possible D gene is TRBD1 (6 bases). The CDR3 has 14 residues. CDR1 SSHAT and CDR2 FNYEAQ come from the germline V gene (reference sequence). CDR3 protein: CASSFGGRADTQYF. The CDR3, as DNA: TGTGCTAGCAGCTTTGGGGGCCGGGCAGATACGCAGTATTTT.

J is TRBJ1-5 and V is TRBV5-5; a possible D gene is TRBD1 (6 bases). Trimming stripped 1 base from V and 6 bases from J, with 11 bases between. This CDR3 has 14 residues. Germline CDR1 and CDR2: SGHKS and YYEKEE (reference sequence). CDR3 sequence (DNA): TGTGCCAGCAGCTTGCAACAGGGTGTTCAGCCCCAGCATTTT. Translating it yields CASSLQQGVQPQHF. The full variable domain, rest sourced from reference TRBV5-5 and TRBJ1-5, is DAGVTQSPTHLIKTRGQQVTLRCSPISGHKSVSWYQQVLGQGPQFIFQYYEKEERGRGNFPDRFSARQFPNYSSELNVNALLLGDSALYLCASSLQQGVQPQHFGDGTRLSIL.

The chain uses TRBV5-1 and TRBJ2-3, with 9 bases lining up with TRBD2. This CDR3 region has 16 residues. Germline V gene lookup returns CDR1 SGHRS and CDR2 YFSETQ. V lost 3 bases to trimming and J lost 4 bases; unmatched junction nucleotides: 9. The CDR3 DNA follows: TGCGCCAGCAGCTCCCGCGGGAGGGCCTTCGCAGATACGCAGTATTTT. Encoded protein: CASSSRGRAFADTQYF.

A few counts support this clone. The V and J genes are TRBV4-1 and TRBJ1-5; no clear D. CDR3 length: 12 residues. Trimming took 2 bases from V and 5 from J, leaving 4 bases between them. Germline V lookup: CDR1 MGHRA, CDR2 YSYEKL. CDR3 in DNA: TGCGCCAGCAGCCAAACAGATCAGCCCCAGCATTTT. Amino acids: CASSQTDQPQHF.

The genes are TRBV6-5 and TRBJ2-7, with a weak D call TRBD2 (6 bases). With 6 bases removed from V and 4 bases from J, the gap between germline ends came to 16 bases. This CDR3 comprises 14 residues. Germline V gene sequence: CDR1 MNHEY, CDR2 SVGAGI. CDR3 nucleotides: TGTGCCAGCAGACTAAGCGGGCGACCTTACGAGCAGTACTTC. Translation gives CASRLSGRPYEQYF.

Regarding this clone: Other nucleotide sequences in the sample specify the same CDR3. V gene TRBV19 combines with J gene TRBJ1-5, with 7 bases identical to TRBD1. Germline V lookup: CDR1 LNHDA, CDR2 SQIVND (reference sequence). The CDR3 has 14 amino acids. V shed 4 bases and J 5 bases; nucleotides not matched to a gene: 5. This CDR3 reads CASSRTGRDQPQHF. In DNA, the CDR3 is TGTGCCAGTAGTAGGACAGGTAGGGATCAGCCCCAGCATTTT. Combining the CDR3 with reference TRBV19 and TRBJ1-5 gives the whole variable domain DGGITQSPKYLFRKEGQNVTLSCEQNLNHDAMYWYRQDPGQGLRLIYYSQIVNDFQKGDIAEGYSVSREKKESFPLTVTSAQKNPTAFYLCASSRTGRDQPQHFGDGTRLSIL.

The chain couples TRBV7-9 to TRBJ2-2; D is unclear. CDR1 is SEHNR and CDR2 is FQNEAQ in the germline V gene (reference sequence). This CDR3 is 8 amino acids long. The CDR3 nucleotides are TGTTGGGTTCCGGAGCTGTTTTTT. It specifies CWVPELFF.

The rearrangement joins TRBV5-4 to TRBJ2-2; 10 bases are a match to TRBD1. The V gene end was trimmed by 0 bases and the J gene end by 4 bases; junction bases not matched to a gene: 6. This CDR3 is built from 17 residues. Looked up from germline, CDR1 is SGHNT and CDR2 is YYREEE (reference sequence). Written as DNA, the CDR3 is TGTGCCAGCAGCTTGGTGGGACAGGGGTCTCTCACCGGGGAGCTGTTTTTT. Translated, it gives CASSLVGQGSLTGELFF.

The chain has TRBV29-1 and TRBJ2-5; unclear D gene. The V and J ends lost 2 bases and 5 bases respectively, with 6 bases between them. Germline V lookup: CDR1 SQVTM, CDR2 ANQGSEA. This CDR3 contains 11 residues. CDR3 in amino acids: CSVEIGETQYF. In DNA, the CDR3 is TGCAGCGTTGAAATCGGGGAGACCCAGTACTTC.

The V call is TRBV6-6, the J call TRBJ2-7, with 9 positions matching TRBD1. CDR1 MNHNY and CDR2 SVGAGI come from the germline V gene (reference sequence). The CDR3 extends over 16 amino acids. The J segment lost 5 bases and the V segment lost 2 bases, leaving 10 bases of the junction unmatched. DNA for the CDR3: TGTGCCAGCAGTTACGCCGGAGAGGACAGGGGACACGAGCAGTACTTC. Encoded protein: CASSYAGEDRGHEQYF.

This clone appeared a single time. This chain connects TRBV9 to TRBJ2-7; D is unresolved. Trimming stripped 1 base from V and 2 bases from J, with 10 bases between. The CDR3 length is 14 residues. In germline, CDR1 is SGDLS, CDR2 YYNGEE. CDR3 nucleotide sequence: TGTGCCAGCAGCGTACTTCCAAACGCCTACGAGCAGTACTTC. It encodes CASSVLPNAYEQYF.

The chain uses TRBV7-6 and TRBJ2-3; perhaps TRBD1 as D (6 bases). Germline V CDR1 and CDR2: SGHVS, FNYEAQ. The CDR3 is 19 amino acids. V was shortened by 2 bases and J by 2 bases, with 23 bases between the two germline ends. This chain's CDR3 is CASSLYGKQGLFPTDTQYF. The DNA of the CDR3 is TGTGCCAGCAGCTTATATGGAAAACAGGGTCTTTTCCCCACAGATACGCAGTATTTT. Supplemented by reference TRBV7-6 and TRBJ2-3, the full variable domain reads GAGVSQSPRYKVTKRGQDVALRCDPISGHVSLYWYRQALGQGPEFLTYFNYEAQQDKSGLPNDRFSAERPEGSISTLTIQRTEQRDSAMYRCASSLYGKQGLFPTDTQYFGPGTRLTVL.

This chain uses TRBV19 with TRBJ1-5, with D possibly being TRBD1 (6 bases). Looked up from germline, CDR1 is LNHDA and CDR2 is SQIVND (reference sequence). The CDR3 loop spans 15 amino acids. Trimming left V 4 bases short and J 4 bases short, with 14 bases between. The CDR3, as DNA: TGTGCCAGTAGTAACAACGACAGGCCAAATCAGCCCCAGCATTTT. Its protein product is CASSNNDRPNQPQHF.

Only one count was recorded for this clone. The chain has TRBV2 and TRBJ2-2; 14 bases line up with TRBD2. The junction had 4 bases not matched to a gene; V was cut back by 6 bases and J by 4 bases. The germline V gene encodes CDR1 SNHLY and CDR2 FYNNEI. The CDR3 is made up of 16 amino acids. The CDR3 loop reads CASRGLAGEITGELFF. CDR3 in DNA: TGTGCCAGCAGGGGACTAGCGGGAGAGATCACCGGGGAGCTGTTTTTT. The full variable domain, its missing parts supplied by reference TRBV2 and TRBJ2-2, is EPEVTQTPSHQVTQMGQEVILRCVPISNHLYFYWYRQILGQKVEFLVSFYNNEISEKSEIFDDQFSVERPDGSNFTLKIRSTKLEDSAMYFCASRGLAGEITGELFFGEGSRLTVL.

CDR3 sequence: CASSSAGTSVSEQYF. The CDR3 DNA is TGTGCCAGCAGCTCCGCCGGGACTAGCGTCTCCGAGCAGTACTTC. The genes are TRBV5-4 and TRBJ2-7, with 10 bases fitting TRBD2. V shed 3 bases, J shed 6 bases, and the junction held 9 bases outside the gene matches. Germline V lookup: CDR1 SGHNT, CDR2 YYREEE (reference sequence). CDR3 size: 15 residues. The complete variable domain, with remaining parts taken from reference TRBV5-4 and TRBJ2-7, reads ETGVTQSPTHLIKTRGQQVTLRCSSQSGHNTVSWYQQALGQGPQFIFQYYREEENGRGNFPPRFSGLQFPNYSSELNVNALELDDSALYLCASSSAGTSVSEQYFGPGTRLTVT.